This T cell receptor (beta chain) was sequenced for a study of T-cell memory formation after mild COVID-19. In the study overall: TCR clustering was largely donor specific.

CDR1 and CDR2 (germline): KGHSH, LQKENI. CDR3 size: 15 residues. V was clipped by 2 bases and J by 3 bases; unmatched bases: 6. This clonotype was recorded a few times. TCRdb fed the 5' RACE reads into MiXCR, producing one record per CDR3 protein. The sample carries tens of thousands of distinct CDR3 sequences, over 7.5% recorded once. This receptor was taken from a man aged 18-30 years who had mild COVID-19 (a few samples of this study predate the infection). Cell type and time point are not known. The V and J genes are TRBV18 and TRBJ2-7; TRBD1 matches 8 bases. The sample was PBMCs or a T cell subset sorted from them (not recorded which). Here the CDR3 reads CASSPMDRDGYEQYF. The CDR3 nucleotides read TGTGCCAGCTCACCAATGGACAGGGATGGCTACGAGCAGTACTTC.